This TCR beta chain stems from a study of identical twins' blood T cells. TCRdb re-derived calls from the 5' RACE reads in MiXCR, one entry per CDR3 protein. Of fewer than 450,000 distinct CDR3 sequences listed, about 28% were seen once; the top ten hold 5.5% to 7%. CDR3 length: 13 residues. J lost 8 bases, V lost 4 bases, and 4 bases had no gene match. The V gene's germline CDR1 is MNHEY and CDR2 SMNVEV (reference sequence). This receptor was taken from a woman aged 18 to 55 in good health. The sequenced sample consisted of PBMCs. The V gene is TRBV27, the J gene TRBJ1-4, with 7 bases identical to TRBD1. CDR3 in DNA: TGTGCCAGCAGTTGGGACAGAAGGGAAAAACTGTTTTTT. Its protein product is CASSWDRREKLFF.